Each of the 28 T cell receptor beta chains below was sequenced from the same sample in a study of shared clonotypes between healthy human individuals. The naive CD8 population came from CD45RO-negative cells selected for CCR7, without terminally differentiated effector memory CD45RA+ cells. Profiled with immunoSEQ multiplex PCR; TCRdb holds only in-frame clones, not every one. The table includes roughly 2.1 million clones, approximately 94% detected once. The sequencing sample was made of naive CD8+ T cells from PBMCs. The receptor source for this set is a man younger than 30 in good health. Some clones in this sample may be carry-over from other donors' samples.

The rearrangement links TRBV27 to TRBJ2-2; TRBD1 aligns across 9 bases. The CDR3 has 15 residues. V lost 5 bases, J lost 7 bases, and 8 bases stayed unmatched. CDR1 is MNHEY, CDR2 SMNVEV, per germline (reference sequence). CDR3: CASSNGQGYGGELFF. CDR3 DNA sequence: TGTGCCAGCAGTAACGGACAGGGGTACGGCGGGGAGCTGTTTTTT.

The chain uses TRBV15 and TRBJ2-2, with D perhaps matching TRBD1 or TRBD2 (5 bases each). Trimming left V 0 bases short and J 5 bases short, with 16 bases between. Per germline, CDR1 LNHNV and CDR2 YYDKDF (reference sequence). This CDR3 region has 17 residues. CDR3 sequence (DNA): TGTGCCACCAGCAGAGACCGGATCGTGGGGGAGACCGGGGAGCTGTTTTTT. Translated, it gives CATSRDRIVGETGELFF.

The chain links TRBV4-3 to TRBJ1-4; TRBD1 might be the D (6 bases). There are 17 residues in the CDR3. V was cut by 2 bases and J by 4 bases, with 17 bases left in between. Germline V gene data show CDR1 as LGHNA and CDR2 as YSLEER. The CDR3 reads CASSQLYQGLLNEKLFF. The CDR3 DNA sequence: TGCGCCAGCAGCCAATTATACCAGGGGCTACTTAATGAAAAACTGTTTTTT.

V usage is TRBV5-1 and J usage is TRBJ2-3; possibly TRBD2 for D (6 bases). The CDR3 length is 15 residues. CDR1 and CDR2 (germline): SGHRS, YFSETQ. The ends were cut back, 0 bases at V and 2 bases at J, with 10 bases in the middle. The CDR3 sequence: CASSLVAENTDTQYF. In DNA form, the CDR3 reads TGCGCCAGCAGCTTGGTAGCGGAAAACACAGATACGCAGTATTTT.

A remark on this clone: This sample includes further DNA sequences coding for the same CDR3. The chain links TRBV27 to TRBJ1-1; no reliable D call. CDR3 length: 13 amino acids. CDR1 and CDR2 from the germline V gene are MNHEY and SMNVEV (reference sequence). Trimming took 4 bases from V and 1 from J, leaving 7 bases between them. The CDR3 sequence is CASSSTANTEAFF. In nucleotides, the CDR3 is TGTGCCAGCAGTTCAACAGCGAACACTGAAGCTTTCTTT.

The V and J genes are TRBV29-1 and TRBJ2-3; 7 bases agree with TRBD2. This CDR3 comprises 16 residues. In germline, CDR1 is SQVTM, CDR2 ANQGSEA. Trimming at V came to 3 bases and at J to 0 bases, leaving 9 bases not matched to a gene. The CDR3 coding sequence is TGCAGCGTTGATCATCTAGCGGCCTCTAGCACAGATACGCAGTATTTT. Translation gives CSVDHLAASSTDTQYF.

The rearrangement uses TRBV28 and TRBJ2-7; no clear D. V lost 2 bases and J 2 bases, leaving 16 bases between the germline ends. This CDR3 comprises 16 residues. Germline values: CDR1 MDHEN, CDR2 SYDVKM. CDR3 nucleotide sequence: TGTGCCAGCAGTTTAGCCCGCGCGCGATACCCCTACGAGCAGTACTTC. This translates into CASSLARARYPYEQYF.

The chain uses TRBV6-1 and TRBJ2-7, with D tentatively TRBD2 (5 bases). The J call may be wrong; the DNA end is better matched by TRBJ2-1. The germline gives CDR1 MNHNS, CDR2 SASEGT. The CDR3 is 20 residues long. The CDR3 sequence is CASSEAPAGLSRQDYNEQFF. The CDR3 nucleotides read TGTGCCAGCAGTGAAGCGCCCGCGGGCCTGTCACGGCAAGACTACAATGAGCAGTTCTTC.

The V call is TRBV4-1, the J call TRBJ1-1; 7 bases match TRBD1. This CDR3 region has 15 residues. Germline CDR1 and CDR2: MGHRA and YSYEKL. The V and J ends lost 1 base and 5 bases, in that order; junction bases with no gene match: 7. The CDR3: CASSQATGAITEAFF. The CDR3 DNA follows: TGCGCCAGCAGCCAAGCTACAGGGGCGATTACTGAAGCTTTCTTT.

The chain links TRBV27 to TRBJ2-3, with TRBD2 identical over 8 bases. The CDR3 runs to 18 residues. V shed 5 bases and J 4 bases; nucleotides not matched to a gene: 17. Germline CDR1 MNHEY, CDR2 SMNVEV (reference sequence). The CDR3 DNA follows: TGTGCCAGCAGTCACCCAACAATAGCGGGAAGATTGGCAGATACGCAGTATTTT. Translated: CASSHPTIAGRLADTQYF.

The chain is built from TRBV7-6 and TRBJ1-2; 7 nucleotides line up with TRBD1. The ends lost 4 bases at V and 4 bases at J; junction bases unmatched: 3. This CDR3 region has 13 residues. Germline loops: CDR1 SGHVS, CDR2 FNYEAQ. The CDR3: CASSYRQGYGYTF. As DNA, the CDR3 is TGTGCCAGCAGCTATCGACAGGGCTATGGCTACACCTTC. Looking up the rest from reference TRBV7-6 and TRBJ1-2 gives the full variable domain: GAGVSQSPRYKVTKRGQDVALRCDPISGHVSLYWYRQALGQGPEFLTYFNYEAQQDKSGLPNDRFSAERPEGSISTLTIQRTEQRDSAMYRCASSYRQGYGYTFGSGTRLTVV.

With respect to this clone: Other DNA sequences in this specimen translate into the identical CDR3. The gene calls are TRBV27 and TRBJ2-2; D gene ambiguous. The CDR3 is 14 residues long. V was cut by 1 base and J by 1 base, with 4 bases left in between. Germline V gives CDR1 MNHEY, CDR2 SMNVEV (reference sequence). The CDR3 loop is CASSLYRNTGELFF. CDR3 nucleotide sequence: TGTGCCAGCAGTTTATATCGGAACACCGGGGAGCTGTTTTTT.

CDR3 DNA: TGTGCCAGCAGCTCCGGACAGGGGGCTGACTATGGCTACACCTTC. Translating gives CASSSGQGADYGYTF. V gene TRBV7-9 combines with J gene TRBJ1-2, with 11 bases fitting TRBD1. Germline lookup yields CDR1 SEHNR and CDR2 FQNEAQ (reference sequence). Unmatched junction bases numbered 4, after V lost 4 bases and J lost 3 bases. This CDR3 region has 15 residues.

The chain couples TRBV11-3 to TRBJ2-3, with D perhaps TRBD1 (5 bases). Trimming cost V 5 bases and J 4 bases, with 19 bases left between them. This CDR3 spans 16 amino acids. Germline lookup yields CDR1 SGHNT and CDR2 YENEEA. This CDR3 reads CASSRKESLGPDTQYF. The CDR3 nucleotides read TGTGCCAGCAGCCGAAAGGAGTCCCTGGGGCCAGATACGCAGTATTTT.

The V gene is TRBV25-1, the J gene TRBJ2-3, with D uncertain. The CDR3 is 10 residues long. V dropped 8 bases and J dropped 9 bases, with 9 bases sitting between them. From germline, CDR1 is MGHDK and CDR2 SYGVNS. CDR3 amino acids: CASGLDTQYF. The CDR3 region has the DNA TGTGCCAGCGGCCTAGACACGCAGTATTTT.

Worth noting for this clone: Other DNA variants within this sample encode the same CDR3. The CDR3 DNA is TGTGCCAGCAGTTACAGGGCAACTAATGAAAAACTGTTTTTT. This encodes CASSYRATNEKLFF. The chain uses TRBV6-5 and TRBJ1-4; D gene uncertain. Germline CDR1 reads MNHEY; CDR2 reads SVGAGI. The CDR3 is 14 residues long. The V end lost 2 bases, the J end lost 0 bases, and 4 bases lay between the germline ends.

This CDR3 is CAISESPGETQYF. The CDR3 bases are TGTGCCATCAGTGAGTCCCCCGGGGAGACCCAGTACTTC. V is TRBV10-3 and J is TRBJ2-5; D remains unclear. CDR3 length: 13 residues. V dropped 0 bases and J dropped 5 bases, with 7 bases sitting between them. Germline values: CDR1 ENHRY, CDR2 SYGVKD.

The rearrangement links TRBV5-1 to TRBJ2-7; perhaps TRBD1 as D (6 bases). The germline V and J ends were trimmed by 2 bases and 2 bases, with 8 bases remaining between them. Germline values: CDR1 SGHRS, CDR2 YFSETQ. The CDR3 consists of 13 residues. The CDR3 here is CASSFRDTYEQYF. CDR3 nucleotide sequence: TGCGCCAGCAGCTTTCGGGACACCTACGAGCAGTACTTC.

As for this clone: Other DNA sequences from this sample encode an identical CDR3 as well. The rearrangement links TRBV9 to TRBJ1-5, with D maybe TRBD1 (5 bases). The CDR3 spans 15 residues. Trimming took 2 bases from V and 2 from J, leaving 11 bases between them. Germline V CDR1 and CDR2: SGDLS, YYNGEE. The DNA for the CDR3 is TGTGCCAGCAGCGTGGGGCGAGGGGGCAATCAGCCCCAGCATTTT. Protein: CASSVGRGGNQPQHF.

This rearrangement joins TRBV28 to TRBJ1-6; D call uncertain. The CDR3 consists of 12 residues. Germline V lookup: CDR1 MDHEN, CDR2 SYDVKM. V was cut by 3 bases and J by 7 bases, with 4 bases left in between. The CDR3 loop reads CASSFLNSPLHF. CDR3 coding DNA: TGTGCCAGCAGTTTTTTGAATTCACCCCTCCACTTT.

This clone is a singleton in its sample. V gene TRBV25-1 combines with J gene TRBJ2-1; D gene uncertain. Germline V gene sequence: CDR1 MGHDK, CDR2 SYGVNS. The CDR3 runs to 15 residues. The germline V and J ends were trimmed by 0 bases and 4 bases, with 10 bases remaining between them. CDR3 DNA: TGTGCCAGCAGTGAATATAACTTTGCTTACAATGAGCAGTTCTTC. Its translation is CASSEYNFAYNEQFF.

CDR3 loop: CASSQGPPKAQHF. In nucleotides, the CDR3 is TGTGCCAGCAGCCAGGGTCCACCCAAGGCCCAGCATTTT. J is TRBJ1-5 and V is TRBV27, with TRBD1 as a possible D gene (5 bases). Germline CDR1 is MNHEY and CDR2 is SMNVEV (reference sequence). The CDR3 consists of 13 residues. Trimming pared 6 bases from V and 11 bases from J, leaving 17 bases between.

The CDR3 spells CASSTTRRGAGYGYTF. The CDR3 nucleotides read TGTGCCAGCAGCACGACTAGGAGGGGCGCCGGCTATGGCTACACCTTC. The chain joins TRBV11-2 to TRBJ1-2, with D maybe TRBD1 (5 bases). This CDR3 is built from 16 residues. Deletions cut 5 bases from V and 4 bases from J, with 20 bases between. Looked up from germline, CDR1 is SGHAT and CDR2 is FQNNGV.

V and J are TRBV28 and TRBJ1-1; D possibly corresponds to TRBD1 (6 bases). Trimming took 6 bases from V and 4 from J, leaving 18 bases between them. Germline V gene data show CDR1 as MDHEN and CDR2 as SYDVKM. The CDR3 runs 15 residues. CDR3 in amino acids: CASRPGTPTATEAFF. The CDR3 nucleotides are TGTGCCAGCAGGCCCGGGACACCCACCGCCACTGAAGCTTTCTTT. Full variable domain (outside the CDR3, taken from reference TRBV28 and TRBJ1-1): DVKVTQSSRYLVKRTGEKVFLECVQDMDHENMFWYRQDPGLGLRLIYFSYDVKMKEKGDIPEGYSVSREKKERFSLILESASTNQTSMYLCASRPGTPTATEAFFGQGTRLTVV.

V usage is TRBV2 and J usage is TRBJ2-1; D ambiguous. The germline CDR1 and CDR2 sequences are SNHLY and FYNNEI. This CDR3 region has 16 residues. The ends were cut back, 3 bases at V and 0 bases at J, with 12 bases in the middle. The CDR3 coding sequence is TGTGCCAGCAGTGAGGGTAGGTCGAGCTCCTACAATGAGCAGTTCTTC. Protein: CASSEGRSSSYNEQFF.

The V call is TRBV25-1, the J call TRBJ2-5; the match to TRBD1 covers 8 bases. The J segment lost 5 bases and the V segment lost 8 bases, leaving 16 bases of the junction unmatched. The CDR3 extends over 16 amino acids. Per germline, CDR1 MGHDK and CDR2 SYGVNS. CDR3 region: CASAGSQGALIETQYF. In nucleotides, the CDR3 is TGTGCCAGCGCAGGGTCGCAGGGGGCGTTAATTGAGACCCAGTACTTC.

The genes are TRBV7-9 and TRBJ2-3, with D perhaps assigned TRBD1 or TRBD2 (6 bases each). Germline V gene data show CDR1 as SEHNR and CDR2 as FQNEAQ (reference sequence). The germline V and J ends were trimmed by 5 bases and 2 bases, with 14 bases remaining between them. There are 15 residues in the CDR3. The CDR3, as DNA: TGTGCCAGCAGCGGAGGAGGGGGGACCACAGATACGCAGTATTTT. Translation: CASSGGGGTTDTQYF.

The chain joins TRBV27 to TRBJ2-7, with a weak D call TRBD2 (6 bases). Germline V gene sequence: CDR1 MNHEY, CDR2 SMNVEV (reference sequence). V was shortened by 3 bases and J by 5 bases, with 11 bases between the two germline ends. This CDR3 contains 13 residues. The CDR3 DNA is TGTGCCAGCAGTTTCCTCGGGAGCGACGAGCAGTACTTC. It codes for CASSFLGSDEQYF.